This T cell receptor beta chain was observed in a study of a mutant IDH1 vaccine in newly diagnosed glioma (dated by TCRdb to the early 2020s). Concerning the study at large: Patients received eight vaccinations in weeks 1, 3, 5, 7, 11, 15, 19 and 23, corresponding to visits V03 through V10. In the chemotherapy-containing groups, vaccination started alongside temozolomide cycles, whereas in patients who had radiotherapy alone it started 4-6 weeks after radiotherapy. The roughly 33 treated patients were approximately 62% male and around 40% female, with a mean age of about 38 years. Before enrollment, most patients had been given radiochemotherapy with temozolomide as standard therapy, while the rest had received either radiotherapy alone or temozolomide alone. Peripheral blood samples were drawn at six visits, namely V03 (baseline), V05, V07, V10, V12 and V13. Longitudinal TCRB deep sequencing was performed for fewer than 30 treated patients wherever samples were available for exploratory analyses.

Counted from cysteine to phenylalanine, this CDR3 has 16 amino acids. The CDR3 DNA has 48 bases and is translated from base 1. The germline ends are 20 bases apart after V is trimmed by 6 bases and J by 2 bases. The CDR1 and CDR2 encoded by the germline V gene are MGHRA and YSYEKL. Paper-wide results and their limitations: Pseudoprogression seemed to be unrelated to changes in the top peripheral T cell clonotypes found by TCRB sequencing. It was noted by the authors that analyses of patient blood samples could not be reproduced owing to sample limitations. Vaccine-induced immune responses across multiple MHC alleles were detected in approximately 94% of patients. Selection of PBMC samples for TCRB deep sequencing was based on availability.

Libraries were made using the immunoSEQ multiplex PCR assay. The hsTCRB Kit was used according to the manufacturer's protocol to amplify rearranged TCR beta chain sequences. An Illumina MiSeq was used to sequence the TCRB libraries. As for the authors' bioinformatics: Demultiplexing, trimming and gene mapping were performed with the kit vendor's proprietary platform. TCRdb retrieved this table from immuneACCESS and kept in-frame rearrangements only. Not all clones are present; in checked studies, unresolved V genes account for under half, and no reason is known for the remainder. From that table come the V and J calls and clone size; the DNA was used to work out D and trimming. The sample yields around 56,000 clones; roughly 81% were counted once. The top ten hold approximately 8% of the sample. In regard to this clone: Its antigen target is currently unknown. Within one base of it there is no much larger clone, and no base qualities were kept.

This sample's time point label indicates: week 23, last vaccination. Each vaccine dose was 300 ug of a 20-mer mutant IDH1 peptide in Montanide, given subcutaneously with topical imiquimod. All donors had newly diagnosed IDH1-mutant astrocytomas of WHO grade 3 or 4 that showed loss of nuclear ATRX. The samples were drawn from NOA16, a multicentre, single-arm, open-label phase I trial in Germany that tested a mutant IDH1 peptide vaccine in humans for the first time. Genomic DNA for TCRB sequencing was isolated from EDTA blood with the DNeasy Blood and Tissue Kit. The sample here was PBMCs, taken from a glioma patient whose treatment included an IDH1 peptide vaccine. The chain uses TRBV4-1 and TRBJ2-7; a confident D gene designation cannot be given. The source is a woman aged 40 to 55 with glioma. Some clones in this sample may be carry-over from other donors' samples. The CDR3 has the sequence CASSRLPYRTPYEQYF. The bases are TGCGCCAGCAGTCGCTTACCGTATCGCACCCCCTACGAGCAGTACTTC.